This entry is about one T cell receptor beta chain. This entry comes from a study of blood T cells in healthy people across ages. Germline assignment: CDR1 SEHNR and CDR2 FQNEAQ (reference sequence). CDR3 length: 14 amino acids. Trimming cost V 6 bases and J 8 bases; bases outside gene matches: 8. Alongside a J-beta primer mix, a sample-barcoded 5' primer served in a second PCR lasting about 7 to 12 cycles. TCRdb used MiXCR to reprocess the 5' RACE reads, holding one entry per CDR3 protein. The data show hundreds of thousands of distinct CDR3 sequences, around 52% seen once. The chain joins TRBV7-9 to TRBJ2-3; 10 bases are a match to TRBD2. This clonotype originated in a woman of 80 years or more in good health. The sequencing sample was made of blood. CDR3 sequence reads: CASSVLAGAPTQYF. CDR3 in DNA: TGTGCCAGCAGTGTGCTAGCGGGGGCCCCTACGCAGTATTTT.